The 22 T cell receptor beta chains given below trace back to one sample, sequenced in a study of T-cell reconstitution after alpha-beta-depleted transplantation in children. Unique molecular identifiers were used to barcode this TCRbeta library. A single record per CDR3 protein comes from TCRdb applying MiXCR to the PCR reads. The table includes over 85,000 distinct CDR3 sequences, less than 6% detected once. Sequencing used PBMCs, mostly from graft donor cells, obtained 60 days after TCRalphabeta/CD19-depleted stem cell transplant. Source of these receptors: a female patient between 2 and 15 years old who had a stem cell transplant for Fanconi anemia, so the T cells may come from the graft donor.

This clonotype was counted ten times or more. This chain joins TRBV12-3 or TRBV12-4 and TRBJ1-1; no clear D gene. With 2 bases removed from V and 3 bases from J, the gap between germline ends came to 13 bases. This CDR3 comprises 15 residues. CDR3 region: CASSLTRRSHTEAFF. The CDR3 bases are TGTGCCAGCAGTTTAACCCGACGGAGTCACACTGAAGCTTTCTTT.

The sample holds many counts of this clonotype. V gene TRBV29-1 combines with J gene TRBJ2-7; TRBD1 matches 8 bases. CDR3 length: 13 residues. The ends lost 6 bases at V and 4 bases at J; junction bases unmatched: 8. Germline V lookup: CDR1 SQVTM, CDR2 ANQGSEA. The CDR3 reads CSVTGTGVYEQYF. The CDR3 DNA sequence: TGCAGCGTGACCGGGACAGGAGTTTACGAGCAGTACTTC.

This clonotype was recorded many times. The CDR3 DNA follows: TGTGCCACCAGCAATCCCACTAGCGGGAGGGCCTGGGAGACCCAGTACTTC. This sequence encodes CATSNPTSGRAWETQYF. J is TRBJ2-5 and V is TRBV15; the match to TRBD2 covers 13 bases. CDR3 size: 17 residues. Germline V gene data show CDR1 as LNHNV and CDR2 as YYDKDF (reference sequence). The junction had 10 bases not matched to a gene; V was cut back by 4 bases and J by 5 bases.

This clonotype showed up many times. V usage is TRBV28 and J usage is TRBJ2-5; 8 nucleotides align to TRBD1. The V gene end was trimmed by 8 bases and the J gene end by 3 bases; junction bases not matched to a gene: 2. Germline-derived CDR1 and CDR2 are MDHEN and SYDVKM. The CDR3 consists of 12 residues. CDR3 residues: CASQTGEETQYF. CDR3 sequence (DNA): TGTGCCAGCCAGACAGGGGAAGAGACCCAGTACTTC.

This chain connects TRBV12-3 or TRBV12-4 to TRBJ2-5; D unclear. The CDR3 is 12 amino acids. V shed 8 bases and J shed 5 bases, with 12 bases lying between them. The CDR3 region has the DNA TGTGCCAGCTCAATCCACGGGGAGACCCAGTACTTC. Translating gives CASSIHGETQYF.

At least ten counts were recorded for this clonotype. The chain employs TRBV5-1 and TRBJ2-1; 8 nucleotides match TRBD2. The length of the CDR3 is 13 residues. Germline trimming cut 2 bases from V and 6 bases from J; bases unmatched to any gene: 1. Germline V gives CDR1 SGHRS, CDR2 YFSETQ. CDR3 sequence: CASSFTSGNEQFF. DNA of the CDR3: TGCGCCAGCAGCTTTACTAGCGGCAATGAGCAGTTCTTC.

The chain couples TRBV18 to TRBJ2-1; the match to TRBD2 covers 10 bases. The CDR3 is 15 amino acids. The germline V gene has CDR1 KGHSH and CDR2 LQKENI. V lost 4 bases and J lost 9; bases outside the gene matches: 9. CDR3 coding DNA: TGTGCCAGCTCACAGAGCGGGGGGGATTTGGCTGAGCAGTTCTTC. This sequence encodes CASSQSGGDLAEQFF.

J is TRBJ1-2 and V is TRBV5-1, with a weak D call TRBD1 (5 bases). Trimming left V 5 bases short and J 2 bases short, with 16 bases between. Germline V gene lookup returns CDR1 SGHRS and CDR2 YFSETQ. The CDR3 is made up of 15 amino acids. The CDR3 DNA reads as TGCGCCAGCAGTGTGGGGATCGGGGCCAACTATGGCTACACCTTC. Translation: CASSVGIGANYGYTF.

This clonotype was seen a handful of times. The V gene is TRBV30, the J gene TRBJ2-1; 13 positions agree with TRBD2. CDR3 size: 15 residues. Germline CDR1 is GTSNPN and CDR2 is SVGIG (reference sequence). V was clipped by 5 bases and J by 4 bases; unmatched bases: 5. The CDR3 DNA reads TGTGCCTGGGCACTAGCGGGAGGGGGTTACAATGAGCAGTTCTTC. Translating it yields CAWALAGGGYNEQFF.

This chain connects TRBV6-6 to TRBJ2-7; D is perhaps TRBD1 (6 bases). Germline CDR1 reads MNHNY; CDR2 reads SVGAGI (reference sequence). The CDR3 contains 13 residues. V was shortened by 6 bases and J by 1 base, with 10 bases between the two germline ends. The CDR3 DNA reads TGTGCCAGCAGAGGGACATCTTCCTACGAGCAGTACTTC. As protein: CASRGTSSYEQYF.

The sample holds many counts of this clonotype. The rearrangement uses TRBV11-2 and TRBJ2-1; D might be TRBD2 (6 bases). The CDR3 has 18 residues. The germline gives CDR1 SGHAT, CDR2 FQNNGV. V gave up 3 bases and J gave up 4 bases, with 22 bases separating them. This CDR3 is CASSLGGHGRRLYNEQFF. CDR3 nucleotide sequence: TGTGCCAGCAGCTTGGGTGGCCACGGGAGAAGATTGTACAATGAGCAGTTCTTC.

In its sample, this clonotype was seen many times. V usage is TRBV4-1 and J usage is TRBJ2-1; maybe TRBD2 (5 bases). Germline V gene sequence: CDR1 MGHRA, CDR2 YSYEKL. V was trimmed by 6 bases and J by 0 bases, leaving 9 bases between them. This CDR3 contains 14 residues. CDR3 protein: CASSLARSYNEQFF. CDR3 DNA sequence: TGCGCCAGCAGTTTAGCGCGCTCCTACAATGAGCAGTTCTTC.

This clonotype was observed at least ten times. The chain joins TRBV29-1 to TRBJ1-1, with TRBD1 identical over 9 bases. In germline, CDR1 is SQVTM, CDR2 ANQGSEA. V was clipped by 1 base and J by 5 bases; unmatched bases: 5. The CDR3 has 14 amino acids. CDR3 sequence: CSVEATGGGTEAFF. In nucleotides, the CDR3 is TGCAGCGTTGAAGCGACAGGGGGAGGGACTGAAGCTTTCTTT.

The chain employs TRBV4-2 and TRBJ2-5; TRBD2 matches 8 bases. In germline, CDR1 is LGHNA, CDR2 YNFKEQ. Trimming cost V 1 base and J 0 bases; bases outside gene matches: 7. CDR3 length equals 17 residues. The CDR3 loop is CASSQGTQLADQETQYF. DNA for the CDR3: TGTGCCAGCAGCCAAGGCACTCAACTAGCGGACCAAGAGACCCAGTACTTC.

This CDR3 is CSALPQGQSWTHTQYF. The DNA for the CDR3 is TGCAGTGCTCTGCCCCAAGGACAGTCGTGGACACATACGCAGTATTTT. This rearrangement joins TRBV20-1 to TRBJ2-3; weak D call: TRBD1 (6 bases). Germline assignment: CDR1 DFQATT and CDR2 SNEGSKA (reference sequence). V was clipped by 5 bases and J by 7 bases, with 25 bases between them. The CDR3 is made up of 16 amino acids.

At least ten counts were recorded for this clonotype. V usage is TRBV20-1 and J usage is TRBJ1-1; tentative D call: TRBD1 (6 bases). The length of the CDR3 is 14 residues. The V end lost 6 bases, the J end lost 4 bases, and 18 bases lay between the germline ends. The germline V gene encodes CDR1 DFQATT and CDR2 SNEGSKA (reference sequence). The CDR3 nucleotides read TGCAGTGCCTTTAAACAGGGCAGGGGCACTGAAGCTTTCTTT. Translated: CSAFKQGRGTEAFF.

The chain recombines TRBV30 with TRBJ2-1, with TRBD2 matching over 12 bases. This CDR3 region has 16 residues. CDR1 is GTSNPN, CDR2 SVGIG, per germline (reference sequence). After removal of 0 bases from V and 3 bases from J, the junction contained 3 bases not matched to a gene. The CDR3 nucleotides are TGTGCCTGGAGTGTCCGGACTAGCGGGAACTACAATGAGCAGTTCTTC. It is translated as CAWSVRTSGNYNEQFF.

V gene TRBV11-2 combines with J gene TRBJ1-2; weak D call: TRBD1 (6 bases). The CDR3 runs 16 residues. V lost 5 bases, J lost 4 bases, and 20 bases lay in between. The germline CDR1 and CDR2 sequences are SGHAT and FQNNGV. In DNA form, the CDR3 reads TGTGCCAGCAGCCTCCCGCGGGGGGCACCCATCTATGGCTACACCTTC. Translated, it gives CASSLPRGAPIYGYTF.

The chain employs TRBV25-1 and TRBJ2-5; a weak D match, TRBD1 (6 bases). In germline, CDR1 is MGHDK, CDR2 SYGVNS. Deletions cut 8 bases from V and 5 bases from J, with 18 bases between. The CDR3 covers 14 residues. The CDR3 DNA follows: TGTGCCAGCGGAGCCCTAGGGGGTTTGGAGACCCAGTACTTC. Translating gives CASGALGGLETQYF.

This clonotype was picked up many times. The chain joins TRBV28 to TRBJ2-3; D unresolved. Germline V gene sequence: CDR1 MDHEN, CDR2 SYDVKM. The length of the CDR3 is 12 residues. V lost 2 bases and J lost 6, with 6 bases in between. The CDR3 DNA sequence: TGTGCCAGCAGTTTAGTTTTCGATACGCAGTATTTT. Its translation is CASSLVFDTQYF.

This clonotype was counted ten times or more. The genes are TRBV6-1 and TRBJ2-2; 9 bases are a match to TRBD1. Per germline, CDR1 MNHNS and CDR2 SASEGT. The CDR3 extends over 16 amino acids. Trimming removed 8 bases from V and 4 bases from J; junction bases left unmatched: 11. CDR3 sequence reads: CASGRRTGAFTGELFF. The CDR3 bases are TGTGCCAGCGGACGTCGGACAGGGGCGTTCACCGGGGAGCTGTTTTTT.

This clonotype has at least ten counts. V is TRBV7-2 and J is TRBJ2-7, with D unclear. There are 12 residues in the CDR3. Trimming removed 2 bases from V and 5 bases from J, with 7 bases in between. Looked up from germline, CDR1 is SGHTA and CDR2 is FQGNSA. This CDR3 is CASSLWIDEQYF. The DNA of the CDR3 is TGTGCCAGCAGCTTATGGATCGACGAGCAGTACTTC. The variable domain in full, completed from reference TRBV7-2 and TRBJ2-7, reads GAGVSQSPSNKVTEKGKDVELRCDPISGHTALYWYRQSLGQGLEFLIYFQGNSAPDKSGLPSDRFSAERTGGSVSTLTIQRTQQEDSAVYLCASSLWIDEQYFGPGTRLTVT.